This TCR beta chain derives from a study of blood T cells in healthy people across ages. Peripheral blood samples of roughly 10 milliliters were drawn from each donor. As to this clonotype: What it binds is not known.

Together with a sample-barcoded 5' primer, a J-beta primer mix was included in a second PCR lasting about 6 to 12 cycles. TCRdb used MiXCR to reprocess the 5' RACE reads, holding one entry per CDR3 protein. The sample shows 950,000 to 1,200,000 distinct CDR3 sequences, more than 30% of them seen only once. Germline CDR1 reads MNHEY; CDR2 reads SVGAGI. Trimming took off 6 bases at V and 5 bases at J, with 19 bases between the two ends. This CDR3 comprises 16 residues. Study-level results: Diversity was higher, and naive CD4+ cells more numerous, in long-lived donors than in aged donors.

The source is a man younger than 30 in good health. The specimen was blood. V and J are TRBV6-5 and TRBJ1-4, with D uncertain. CDR3 protein: CASSRKLGGPNEKLFF. Here the CDR3 DNA reads TGTGCCAGCAGCCGGAAGCTGGGCGGACCGAATGAAAAACTGTTTTTT.